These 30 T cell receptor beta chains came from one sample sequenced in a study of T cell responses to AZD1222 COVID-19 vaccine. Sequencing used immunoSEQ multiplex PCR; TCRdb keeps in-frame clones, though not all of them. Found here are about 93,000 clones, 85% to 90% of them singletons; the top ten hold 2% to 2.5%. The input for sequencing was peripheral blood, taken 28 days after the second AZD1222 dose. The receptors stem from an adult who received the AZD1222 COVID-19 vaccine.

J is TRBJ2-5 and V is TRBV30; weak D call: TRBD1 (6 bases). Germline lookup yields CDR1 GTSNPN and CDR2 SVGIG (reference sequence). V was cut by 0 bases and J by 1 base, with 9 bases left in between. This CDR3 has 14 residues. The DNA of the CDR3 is TGTGCCTGGAGTGTACTCAGGGGCCAAGAGACCCAGTACTTC. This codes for CAWSVLRGQETQYF. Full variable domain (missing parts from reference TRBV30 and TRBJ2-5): SQTIHQWPATLVQPVGSPLSLECTVEGTSNPNLYWYRQAAGRGLQLLFYSVGIGQISSEVPQNLSASRPQDRQFILSSKKLLLSDSGFYLCAWSVLRGQETQYFGPGTRLLVL.

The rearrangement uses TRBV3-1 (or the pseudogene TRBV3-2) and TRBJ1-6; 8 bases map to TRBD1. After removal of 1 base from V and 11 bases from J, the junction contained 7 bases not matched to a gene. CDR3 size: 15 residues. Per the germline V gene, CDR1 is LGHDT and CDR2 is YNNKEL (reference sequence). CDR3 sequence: CASSQVQGALTPLHF. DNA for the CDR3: TGTGCCAGCAGCCAAGTTCAGGGGGCGCTTACACCCCTCCACTTT.

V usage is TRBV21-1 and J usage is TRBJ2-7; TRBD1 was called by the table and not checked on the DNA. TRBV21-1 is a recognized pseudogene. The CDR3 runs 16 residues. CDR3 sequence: CASSKSTGGPTGEQYF. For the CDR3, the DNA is TGTGCCAGCAGCAAATCTACCGGTGGGCCGACCGGCGAGCAGTACTTC.

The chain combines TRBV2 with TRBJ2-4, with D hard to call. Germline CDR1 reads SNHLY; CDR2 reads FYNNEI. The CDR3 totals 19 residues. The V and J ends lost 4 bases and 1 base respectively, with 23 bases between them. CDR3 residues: CASSALHSSAEVAKNIQYF. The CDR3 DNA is TGTGCCAGCAGTGCCCTACATTCATCGGCTGAGGTCGCCAAAAACATTCAGTACTTC.

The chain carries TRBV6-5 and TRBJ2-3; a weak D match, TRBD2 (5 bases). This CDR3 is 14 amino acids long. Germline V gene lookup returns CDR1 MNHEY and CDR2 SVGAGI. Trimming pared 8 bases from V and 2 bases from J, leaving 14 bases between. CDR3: CASAASPHTDTQYF. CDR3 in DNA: TGTGCCAGCGCGGCTAGCCCCCACACAGATACGCAGTATTTT.

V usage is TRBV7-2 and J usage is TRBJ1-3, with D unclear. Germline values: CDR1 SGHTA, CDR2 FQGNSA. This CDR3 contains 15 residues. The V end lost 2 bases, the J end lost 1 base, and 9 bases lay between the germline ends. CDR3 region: CASSLLSRSGNTIYF. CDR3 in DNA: TGTGCCAGCAGCTTACTAAGCCGGTCTGGAAACACCATATATTTT.

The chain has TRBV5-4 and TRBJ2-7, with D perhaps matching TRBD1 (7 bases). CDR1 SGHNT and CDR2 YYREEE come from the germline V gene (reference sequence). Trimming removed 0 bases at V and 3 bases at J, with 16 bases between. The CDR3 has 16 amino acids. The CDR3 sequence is CASSLAATRGDYEQYF. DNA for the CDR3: TGTGCCAGCAGCTTGGCCGCCACCAGGGGGGACTACGAGCAGTACTTC.

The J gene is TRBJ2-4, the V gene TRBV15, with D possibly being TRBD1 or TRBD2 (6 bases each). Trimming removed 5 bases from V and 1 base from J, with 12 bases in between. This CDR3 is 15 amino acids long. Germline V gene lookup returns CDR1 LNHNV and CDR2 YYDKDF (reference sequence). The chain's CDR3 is CATSGGGLAKNIQYF. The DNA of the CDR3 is TGTGCCACCAGCGGAGGGGGGTTGGCCAAAAACATTCAGTACTTC.

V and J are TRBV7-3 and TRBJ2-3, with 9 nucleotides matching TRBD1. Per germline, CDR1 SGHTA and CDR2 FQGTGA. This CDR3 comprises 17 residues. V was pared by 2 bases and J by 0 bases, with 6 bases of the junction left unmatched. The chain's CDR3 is CASSLLGQGFSTDTQYF. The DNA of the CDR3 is TGTGCCAGCAGCTTATTGGGACAGGGCTTTAGCACAGATACGCAGTATTTT.

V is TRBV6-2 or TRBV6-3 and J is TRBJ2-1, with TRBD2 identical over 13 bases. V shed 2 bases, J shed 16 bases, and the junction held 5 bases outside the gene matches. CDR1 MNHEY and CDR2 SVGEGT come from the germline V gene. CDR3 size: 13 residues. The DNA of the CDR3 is TGTGCCAGCAGTTACGCGACTAGCGGGGGGCATTTCTTC. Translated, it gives CASSYATSGGHFF.

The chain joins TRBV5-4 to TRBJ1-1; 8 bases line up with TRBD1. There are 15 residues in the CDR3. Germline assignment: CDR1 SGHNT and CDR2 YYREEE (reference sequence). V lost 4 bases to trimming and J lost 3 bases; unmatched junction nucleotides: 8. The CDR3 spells CASSPRQGRDTEAFF. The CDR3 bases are TGTGCCAGCAGCCCAAGACAGGGGAGGGACACTGAAGCTTTCTTT.

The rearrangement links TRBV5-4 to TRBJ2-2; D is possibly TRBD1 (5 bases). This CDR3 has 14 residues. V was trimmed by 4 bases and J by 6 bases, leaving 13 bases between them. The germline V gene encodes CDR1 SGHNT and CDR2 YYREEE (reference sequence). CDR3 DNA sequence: TGTGCCAGCAGCCAGGGTGGGGCTTCCGGGGAGCTGTTTTTT. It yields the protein CASSQGGASGELFF.

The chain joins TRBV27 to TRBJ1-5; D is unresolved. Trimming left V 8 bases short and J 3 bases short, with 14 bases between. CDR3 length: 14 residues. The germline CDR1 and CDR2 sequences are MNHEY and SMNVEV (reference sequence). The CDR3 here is CASSQGRYNQPQHF. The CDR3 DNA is TGTGCCAGCTCACAAGGACGGTACAATCAGCCCCAGCATTTT.

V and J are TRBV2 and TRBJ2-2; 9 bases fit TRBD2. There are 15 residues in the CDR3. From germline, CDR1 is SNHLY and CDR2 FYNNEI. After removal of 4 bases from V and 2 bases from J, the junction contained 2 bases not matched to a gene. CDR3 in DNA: TGTGCCAGCAGTGGACTAGCGGTAAACACCGGGGAGCTGTTTTTT. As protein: CASSGLAVNTGELFF.

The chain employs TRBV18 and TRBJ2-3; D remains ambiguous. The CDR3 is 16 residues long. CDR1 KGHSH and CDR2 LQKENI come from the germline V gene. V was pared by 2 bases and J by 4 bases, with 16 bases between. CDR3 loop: CASSPSPDGYADTQYF. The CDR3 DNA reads TGTGCCAGCTCACCAAGTCCGGACGGATACGCAGATACGCAGTATTTT.

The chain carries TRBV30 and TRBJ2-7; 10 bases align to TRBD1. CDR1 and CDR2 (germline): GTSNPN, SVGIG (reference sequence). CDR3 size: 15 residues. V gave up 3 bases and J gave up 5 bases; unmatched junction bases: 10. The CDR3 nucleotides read TGTGCCTGGAGCGGAGGACAGGGGGTGTCGGACGAGCAGTACTTC. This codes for CAWSGGQGVSDEQYF.

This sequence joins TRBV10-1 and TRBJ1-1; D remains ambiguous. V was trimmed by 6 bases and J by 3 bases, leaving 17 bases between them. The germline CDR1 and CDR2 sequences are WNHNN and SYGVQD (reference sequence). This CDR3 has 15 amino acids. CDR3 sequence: CASRRYASGYTEAFF. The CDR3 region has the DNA TGCGCCAGCAGGCGATACGCAAGTGGGTACACTGAAGCTTTCTTT.

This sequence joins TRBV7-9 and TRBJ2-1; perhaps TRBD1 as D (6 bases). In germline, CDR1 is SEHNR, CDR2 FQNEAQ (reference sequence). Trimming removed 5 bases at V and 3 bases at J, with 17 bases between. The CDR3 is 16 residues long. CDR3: CASSVNSQGIYNEQFF. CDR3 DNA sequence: TGTGCCAGCAGCGTGAACTCACAGGGTATCTACAATGAGCAGTTCTTC.

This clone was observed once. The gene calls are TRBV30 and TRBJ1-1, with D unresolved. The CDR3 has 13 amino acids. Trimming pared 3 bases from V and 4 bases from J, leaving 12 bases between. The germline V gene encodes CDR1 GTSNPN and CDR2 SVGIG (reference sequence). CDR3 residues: CAWSPNWLTEAFF. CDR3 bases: TGTGCCTGGAGCCCAAATTGGCTCACTGAAGCTTTCTTT.

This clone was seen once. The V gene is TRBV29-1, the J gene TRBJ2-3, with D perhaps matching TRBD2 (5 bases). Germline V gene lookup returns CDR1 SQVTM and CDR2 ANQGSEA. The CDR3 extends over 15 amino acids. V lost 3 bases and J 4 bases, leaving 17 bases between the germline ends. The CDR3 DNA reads TGCAGCGTTGAGCGTGGGTCAGCGGCATCAGATACGCAGTATTTT. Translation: CSVERGSAASDTQYF.

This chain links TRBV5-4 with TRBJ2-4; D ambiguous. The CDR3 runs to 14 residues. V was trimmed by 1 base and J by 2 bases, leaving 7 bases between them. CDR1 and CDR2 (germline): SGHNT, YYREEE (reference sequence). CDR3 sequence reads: CASSLIGTKNIQYF. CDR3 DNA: TGTGCCAGCAGCTTGATTGGCACCAAAAACATTCAGTACTTC.

The CDR3 region is CASSFRRTGGNEQFF. In nucleotides, the CDR3 is TGTGCCAGCAGCTTCCGTCGTACAGGCGGGAATGAGCAGTTCTTC. The V and J genes are TRBV7-2 and TRBJ2-1, with D perhaps matching TRBD1 or TRBD2 (5 bases each). Trimming took 3 bases from V and 7 from J, leaving 16 bases between them. The CDR3 consists of 15 residues. Germline V gives CDR1 SGHTA, CDR2 FQGNSA.

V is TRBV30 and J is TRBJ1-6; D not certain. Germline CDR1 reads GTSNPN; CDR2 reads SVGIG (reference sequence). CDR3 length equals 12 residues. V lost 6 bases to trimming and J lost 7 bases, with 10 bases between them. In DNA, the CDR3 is TGTGCCTGCACGGCCCTCAATTCACCCCTCCACTTT. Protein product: CACTALNSPLHF.

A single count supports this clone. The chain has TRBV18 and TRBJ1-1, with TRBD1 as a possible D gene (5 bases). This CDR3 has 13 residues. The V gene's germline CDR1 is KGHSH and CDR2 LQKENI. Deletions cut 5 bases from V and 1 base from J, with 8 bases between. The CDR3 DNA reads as TGTGCCAGCTCATGGGGGGAGAACACTGAAGCTTTCTTT. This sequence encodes CASSWGENTEAFF. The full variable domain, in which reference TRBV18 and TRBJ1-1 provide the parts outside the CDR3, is NAGVMQNPRHLVRRRGQEARLRCSPMKGHSHVYWYRQLPEEGLKFMVYLQKENIIDESGMPKERFSAEFPKEGPSILRIQQVVRGDSAAYFCASSWGENTEAFFGQGTRLTVV.

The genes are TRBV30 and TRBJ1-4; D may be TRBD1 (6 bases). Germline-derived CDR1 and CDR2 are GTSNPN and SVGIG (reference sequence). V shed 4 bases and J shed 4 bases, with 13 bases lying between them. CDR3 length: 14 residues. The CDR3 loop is CAWNREGGNEKLFF. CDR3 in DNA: TGTGCCTGGAACAGGGAGGGGGGTAATGAAAAACTGTTTTTT.

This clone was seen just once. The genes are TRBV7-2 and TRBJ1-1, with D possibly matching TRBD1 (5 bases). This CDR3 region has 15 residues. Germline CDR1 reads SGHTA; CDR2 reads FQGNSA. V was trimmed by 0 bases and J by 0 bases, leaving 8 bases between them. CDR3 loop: CASSLAGGMNTEAFF. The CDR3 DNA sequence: TGTGCCAGCAGCTTAGCTGGGGGGATGAACACTGAAGCTTTCTTT.

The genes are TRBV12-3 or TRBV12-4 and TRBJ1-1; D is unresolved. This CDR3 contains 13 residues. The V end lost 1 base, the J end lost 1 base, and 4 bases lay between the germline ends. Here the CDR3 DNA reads TGTGCCAGCAGTTTAGATACGAACACTGAAGCTTTCTTT. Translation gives CASSLDTNTEAFF.

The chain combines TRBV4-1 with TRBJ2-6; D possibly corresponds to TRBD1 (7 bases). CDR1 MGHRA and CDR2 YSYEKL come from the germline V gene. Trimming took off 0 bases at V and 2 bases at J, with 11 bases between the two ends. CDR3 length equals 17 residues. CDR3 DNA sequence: TGCGCCAGCAGCCAAGATCAGGGGGGAACTGGGGCCAACGTCCTGACTTTC. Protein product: CASSQDQGGTGANVLTF.

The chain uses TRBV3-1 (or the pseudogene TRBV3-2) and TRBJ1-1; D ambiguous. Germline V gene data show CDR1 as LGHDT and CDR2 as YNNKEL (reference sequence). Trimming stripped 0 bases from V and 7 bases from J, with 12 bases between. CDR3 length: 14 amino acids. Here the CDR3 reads CASSQEGLSGEAFF. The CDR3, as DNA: TGTGCCAGCAGCCAAGAGGGGTTATCCGGTGAAGCTTTCTTT.

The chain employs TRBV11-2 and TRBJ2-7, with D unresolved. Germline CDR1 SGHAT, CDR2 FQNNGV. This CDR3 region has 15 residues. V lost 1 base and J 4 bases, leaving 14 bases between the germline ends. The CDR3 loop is CASSLAQAAYYEQYF. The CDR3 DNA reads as TGTGCCAGCAGCTTAGCCCAGGCAGCGTATTACGAGCAGTACTTC.